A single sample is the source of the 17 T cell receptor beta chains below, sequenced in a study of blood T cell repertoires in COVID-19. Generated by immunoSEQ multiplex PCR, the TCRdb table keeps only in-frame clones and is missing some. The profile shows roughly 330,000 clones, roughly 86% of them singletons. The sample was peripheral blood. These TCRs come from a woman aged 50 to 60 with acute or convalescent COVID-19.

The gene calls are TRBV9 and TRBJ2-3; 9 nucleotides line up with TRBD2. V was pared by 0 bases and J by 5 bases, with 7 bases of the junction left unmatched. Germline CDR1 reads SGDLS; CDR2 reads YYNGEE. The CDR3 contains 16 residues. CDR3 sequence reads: CASSVGVAGVGDTQYF. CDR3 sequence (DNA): TGTGCCAGCAGCGTAGGGGTAGCGGGAGTGGGAGATACGCAGTATTTT.

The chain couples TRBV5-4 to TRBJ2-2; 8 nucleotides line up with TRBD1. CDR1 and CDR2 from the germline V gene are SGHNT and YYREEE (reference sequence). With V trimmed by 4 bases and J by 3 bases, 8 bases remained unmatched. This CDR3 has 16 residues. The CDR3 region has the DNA TGTGCCAGCAGCCCCGGGACAGGACCATACACCGGGGAGCTGTTTTTT. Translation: CASSPGTGPYTGELFF.

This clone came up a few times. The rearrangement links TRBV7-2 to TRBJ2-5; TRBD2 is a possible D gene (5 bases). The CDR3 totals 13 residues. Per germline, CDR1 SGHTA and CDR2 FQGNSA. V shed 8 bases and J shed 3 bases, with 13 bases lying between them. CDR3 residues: CASEDSAKETQYF. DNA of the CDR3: TGTGCCAGCGAAGATAGCGCTAAAGAGACCCAGTACTTC.

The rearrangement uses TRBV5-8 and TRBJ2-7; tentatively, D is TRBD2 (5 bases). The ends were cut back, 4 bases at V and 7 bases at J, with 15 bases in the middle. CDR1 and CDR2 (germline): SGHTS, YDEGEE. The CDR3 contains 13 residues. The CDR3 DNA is TGTGCCAGCAGCCAAAGAGAAACGGGGGAGCAGTACTTC. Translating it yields CASSQRETGEQYF.

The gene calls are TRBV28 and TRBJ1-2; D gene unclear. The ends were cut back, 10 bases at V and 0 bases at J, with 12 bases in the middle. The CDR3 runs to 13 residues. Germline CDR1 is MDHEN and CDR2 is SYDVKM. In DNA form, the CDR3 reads TGTGCCACAGAAGAGGGAACTAACTATGGCTACACCTTC. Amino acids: CATEEGTNYGYTF.

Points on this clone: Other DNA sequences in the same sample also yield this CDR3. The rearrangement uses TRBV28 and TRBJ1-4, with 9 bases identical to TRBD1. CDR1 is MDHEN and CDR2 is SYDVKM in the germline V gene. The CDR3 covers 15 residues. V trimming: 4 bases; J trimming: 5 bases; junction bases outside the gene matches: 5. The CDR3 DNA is TGTGCCAGCAGTTCCCCCGGGACAGGGAATGAAAAACTGTTTTTT. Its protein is CASSSPGTGNEKLFF.

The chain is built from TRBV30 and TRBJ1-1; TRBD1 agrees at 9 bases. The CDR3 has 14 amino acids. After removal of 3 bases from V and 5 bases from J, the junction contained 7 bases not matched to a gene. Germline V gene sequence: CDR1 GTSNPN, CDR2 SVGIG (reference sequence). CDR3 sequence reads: CAWREQGAGTEAFF. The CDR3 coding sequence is TGTGCCTGGAGGGAACAGGGGGCGGGAACTGAAGCTTTCTTT.

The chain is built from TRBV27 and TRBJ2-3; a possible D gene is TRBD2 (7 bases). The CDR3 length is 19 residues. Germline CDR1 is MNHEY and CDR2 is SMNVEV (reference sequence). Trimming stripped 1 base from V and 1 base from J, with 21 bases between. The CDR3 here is CASSLWPPLTGRGTDTQYF. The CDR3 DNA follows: TGTGCCAGCAGTTTATGGCCCCCCCTCACAGGGAGGGGCACAGATACGCAGTATTTT.

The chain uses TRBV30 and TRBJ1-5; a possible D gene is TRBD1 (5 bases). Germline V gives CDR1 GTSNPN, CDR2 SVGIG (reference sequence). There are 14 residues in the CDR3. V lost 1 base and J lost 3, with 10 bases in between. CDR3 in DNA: TGTGCCTGGAGTGCACAGGTTTACAATCAGCCCCAGCATTTT. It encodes CAWSAQVYNQPQHF.

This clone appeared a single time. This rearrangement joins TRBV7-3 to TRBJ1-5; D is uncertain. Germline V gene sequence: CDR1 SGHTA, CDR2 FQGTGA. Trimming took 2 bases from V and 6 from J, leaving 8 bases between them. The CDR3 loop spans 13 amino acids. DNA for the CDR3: TGTGCCAGCAGCTTATCGGGGTCTCAGCCCCAGCATTTT. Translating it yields CASSLSGSQPQHF.

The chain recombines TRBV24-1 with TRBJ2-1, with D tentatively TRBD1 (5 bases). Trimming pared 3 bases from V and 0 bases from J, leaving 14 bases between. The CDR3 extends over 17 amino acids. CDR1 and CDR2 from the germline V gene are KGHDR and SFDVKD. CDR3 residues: CATSDTYRKGSYNEQFF. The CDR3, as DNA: TGTGCCACCAGTGATACGTACAGGAAGGGCTCCTACAATGAGCAGTTCTTC.

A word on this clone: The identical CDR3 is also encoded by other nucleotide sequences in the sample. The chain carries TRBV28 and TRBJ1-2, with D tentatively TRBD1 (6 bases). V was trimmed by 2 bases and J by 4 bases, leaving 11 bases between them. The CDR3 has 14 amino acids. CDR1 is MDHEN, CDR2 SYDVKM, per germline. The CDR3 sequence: CASSLGQGTYGYTF. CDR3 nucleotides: TGTGCCAGCAGTTTAGGGCAGGGGACCTATGGCTACACCTTC.

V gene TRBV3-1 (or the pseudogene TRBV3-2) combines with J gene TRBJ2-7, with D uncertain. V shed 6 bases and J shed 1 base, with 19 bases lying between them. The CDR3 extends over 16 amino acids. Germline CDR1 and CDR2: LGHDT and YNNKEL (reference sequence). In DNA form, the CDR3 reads TGTGCCAGCAGACCCCACCCAGGCGATCGATCCTACGAGCAGTACTTC. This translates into CASRPHPGDRSYEQYF.

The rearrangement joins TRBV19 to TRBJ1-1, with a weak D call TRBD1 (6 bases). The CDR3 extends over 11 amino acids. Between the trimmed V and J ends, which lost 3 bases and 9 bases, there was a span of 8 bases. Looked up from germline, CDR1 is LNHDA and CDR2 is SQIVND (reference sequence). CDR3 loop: CASSIGQKAFF. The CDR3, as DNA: TGTGCCAGTAGTATCGGACAGAAAGCTTTCTTT.

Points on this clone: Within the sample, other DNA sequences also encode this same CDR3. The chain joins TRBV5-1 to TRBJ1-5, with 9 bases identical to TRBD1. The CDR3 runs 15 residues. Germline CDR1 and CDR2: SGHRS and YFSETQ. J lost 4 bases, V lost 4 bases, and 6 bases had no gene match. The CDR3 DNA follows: TGCGCCAGCAGCCTCGGACAGGGGTCGAATCAGCCCCAGCATTTT. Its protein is CASSLGQGSNQPQHF.

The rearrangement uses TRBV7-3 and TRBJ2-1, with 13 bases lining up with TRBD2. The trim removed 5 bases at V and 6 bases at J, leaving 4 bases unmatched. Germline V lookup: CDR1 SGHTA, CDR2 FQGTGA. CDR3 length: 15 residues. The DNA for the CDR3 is TGTGCCAGCAGCGCTTGGACTAGCGGGAGCAATGAGCAGTTCTTC. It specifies CASSAWTSGSNEQFF.

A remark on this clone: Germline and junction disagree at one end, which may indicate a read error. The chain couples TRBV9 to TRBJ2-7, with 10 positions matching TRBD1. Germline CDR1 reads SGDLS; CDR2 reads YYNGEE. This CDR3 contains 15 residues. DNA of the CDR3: TGTGCCAGCAGCGTAGTTGGGACAGGGGCCTACGGGCAGTACTTC. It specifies CASSVVGTGAYGQYF.